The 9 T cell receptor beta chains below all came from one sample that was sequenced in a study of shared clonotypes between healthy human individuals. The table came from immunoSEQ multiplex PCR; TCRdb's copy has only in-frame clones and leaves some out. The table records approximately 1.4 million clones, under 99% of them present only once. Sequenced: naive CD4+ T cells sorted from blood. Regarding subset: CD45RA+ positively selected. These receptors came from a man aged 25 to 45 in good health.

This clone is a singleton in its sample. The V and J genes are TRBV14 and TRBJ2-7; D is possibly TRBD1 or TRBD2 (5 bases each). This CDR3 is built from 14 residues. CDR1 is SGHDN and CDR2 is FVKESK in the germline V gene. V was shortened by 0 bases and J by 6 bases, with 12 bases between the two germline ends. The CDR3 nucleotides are TGTGCCAGCAGCCAAGAGGGGGTCCTCGCCGAGCAGTACTTC. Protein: CASSQEGVLAEQYF.

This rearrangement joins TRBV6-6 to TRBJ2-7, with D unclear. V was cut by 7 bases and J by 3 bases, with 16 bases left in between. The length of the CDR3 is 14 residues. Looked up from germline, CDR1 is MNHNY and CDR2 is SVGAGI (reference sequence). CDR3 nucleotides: TGTGCCAGCACTCTACAGAAACCCTACTACGAGCAGTACTTC. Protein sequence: CASTLQKPYYEQYF.

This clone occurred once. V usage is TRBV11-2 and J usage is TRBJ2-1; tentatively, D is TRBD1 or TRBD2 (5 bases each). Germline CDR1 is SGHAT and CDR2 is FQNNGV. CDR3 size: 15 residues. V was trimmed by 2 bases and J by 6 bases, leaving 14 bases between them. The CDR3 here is CASSLIRGRINEQFF. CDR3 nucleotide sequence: TGTGCCAGCAGCTTAATCCGGGGCAGGATCAATGAGCAGTTCTTC.

CDR3 sequence: CSVSSGIRRDTGELFF. The CDR3, as DNA: TGCAGCGTTTCTAGCGGGATAAGGCGGGACACCGGGGAGCTGTTTTTT. The chain joins TRBV29-1 to TRBJ2-2, with 9 nucleotides matching TRBD2. The CDR3 is 16 amino acids. Germline trimming cut 5 bases from V and 3 bases from J; bases unmatched to any gene: 10. The germline gives CDR1 SQVTM, CDR2 ANQGSEA.

DNA of the CDR3: TGTGCTACCTACCCCTGGGGGGCGGGCTACAATGAGCAGTTCTTC. Protein product: CATYPWGAGYNEQFF. The chain joins TRBV6-1 to TRBJ2-1; D is tentatively TRBD1 or TRBD2 (6 bases each). Germline-derived CDR1 and CDR2 are MNHNS and SASEGT. This CDR3 is built from 15 residues.

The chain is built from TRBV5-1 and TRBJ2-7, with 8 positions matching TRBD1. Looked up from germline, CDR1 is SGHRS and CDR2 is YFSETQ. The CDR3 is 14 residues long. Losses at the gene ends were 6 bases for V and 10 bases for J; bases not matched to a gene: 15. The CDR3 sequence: CASTGGQAVGQQYF. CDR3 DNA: TGCGCCAGCACCGGGGGACAGGCCGTAGGACAACAGTACTTC.

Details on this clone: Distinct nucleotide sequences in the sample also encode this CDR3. This CDR3 reads CSVGGGETQYF. The CDR3 DNA is TGCAGCGTTGGGGGTGGGGAGACCCAGTACTTC. This chain uses TRBV29-1 with TRBJ2-5; D gene uncertain. Trimming took 4 bases from V and 5 from J, leaving 8 bases between them. The germline V gene encodes CDR1 SQVTM and CDR2 ANQGSEA. The CDR3 has 11 amino acids.

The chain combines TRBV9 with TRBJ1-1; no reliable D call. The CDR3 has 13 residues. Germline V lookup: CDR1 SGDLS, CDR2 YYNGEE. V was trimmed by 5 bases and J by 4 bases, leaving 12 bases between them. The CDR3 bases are TGTGCCAGCAGTAACACCCCAGGCACTGAAGCTTTCTTT. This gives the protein CASSNTPGTEAFF.

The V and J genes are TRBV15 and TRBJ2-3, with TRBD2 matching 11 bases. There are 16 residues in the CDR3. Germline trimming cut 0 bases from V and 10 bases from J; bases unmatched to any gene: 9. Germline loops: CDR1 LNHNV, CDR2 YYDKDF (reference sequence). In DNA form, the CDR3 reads TGTGCCACCAGCAGAGATTTAGCGGGAGGGCCCTCCGCGCAGTATTTT. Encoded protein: CATSRDLAGGPSAQYF.